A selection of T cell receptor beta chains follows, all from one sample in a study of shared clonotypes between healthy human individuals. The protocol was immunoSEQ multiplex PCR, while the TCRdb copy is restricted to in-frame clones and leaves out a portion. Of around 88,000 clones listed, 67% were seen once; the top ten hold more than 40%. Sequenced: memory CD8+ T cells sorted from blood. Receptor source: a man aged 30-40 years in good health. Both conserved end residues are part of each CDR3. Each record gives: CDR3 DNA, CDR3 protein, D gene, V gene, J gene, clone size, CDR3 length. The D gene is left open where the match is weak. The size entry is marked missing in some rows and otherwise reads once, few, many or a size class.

TGTGCCAGCAGTTACTCGGGGGGCGGGGGCACTGAAGCTTTCTTT	CASSYSGGGGTEAFF	-	TRBV6-5	TRBJ1-1	-	15
TGTGCCAGCAGTTTTTTGACTAGCGGGAGGGGGATTCCTGGGGCCAACGTCCTGACTTTC	CASSFLTSGRGIPGANVLTF	TRBD2	TRBV28	TRBJ2-6	few	20
TGTGCCAGCAGCCAACGTACAGGGTACAATGAGCAGTTCTTC	CASSQRTGYNEQFF	-	TRBV14	TRBJ2-1	few	14
TGTGCCAGCAGCTCCAGGACAGGGAAGGGCACCGGGGAGCTGTTTTTT	CASSSRTGKGTGELFF	TRBD1	TRBV11-2	TRBJ2-2	-	16
TGTGCCAGTAGTCGGCAGACCCTCAGGAGCGAGCAGTACTTC	CASSRQTLRSEQYF	-	TRBV19	TRBJ2-7	-	14
TGTGCCAGTAAGCTTCGGGACACAAACTCCTACGAGCAGTACTTC	CASKLRDTNSYEQYF	-	TRBV19	TRBJ2-7	-	15
TGTGCCAGCAGCCGCACTGAGACCGGGGAGCTGTTTTTT	CASSRTETGELFF	-	TRBV6-5	TRBJ2-2	-	13
TGTGCCAGCAGCCTCGGCGAGGGATTAGAAGCTTTCTTT	CASSLGEGLEAFF	-	TRBV2	TRBJ1-1	-	13
TGTGCCAGCAGCACTTACGCAGGGGACTACGAGCAGTACTTC	CASSTYAGDYEQYF	-	TRBV9	TRBJ2-7	-	14
TGTGCCAGCAGTTCCACCCCGGGGGGAGAACCCTACAATGAGCAGTTCTTC	CASSSTPGGEPYNEQFF	TRBD2	TRBV27	TRBJ2-1	-	17
TGCGCCAGCAGTGAGTCGAGACTAGCGGGAGATGCCTATTTT	CASSESRLAGDAYF	TRBD2	TRBV10-2	TRBJ2-3	-	14
TGTGCCTGGACGACGAAGAGCTCCTACGAGCAGTACTTC	CAWTTKSSYEQYF	-	TRBV30	TRBJ2-7	-	13
TGTGCCAGCTCACCACGGGACGTACGAAATGAGCAGTTCTTC	CASSPRDVRNEQFF	-	TRBV18	TRBJ2-1	-	14
TGTGCCACCAGCAGACAAGACAGTAGCAATCAGCCCCAGCATTTT	CATSRQDSSNQPQHF	-	TRBV15	TRBJ1-5	-	15
TGTGCCAGCAGCTCGACTAGCGGGAGGGCTTACAATGAGCAGTTCTTC	CASSSTSGRAYNEQFF	TRBD2	TRBV7-9	TRBJ2-1	-	16
TGTGCCAGCAGTGAAAGTCGTTATAGGGAGACCACCGGGGAGCTGTTTTTT	CASSESRYRETTGELFF	-	TRBV25-1	TRBJ2-2	-	17
TGTGCCAGCGATACCTTAGCGGGAGGTCCCTCTGAGCAGTTCTTC	CASDTLAGGPSEQFF	TRBD2	TRBV6-1	TRBJ2-1	-	15
TGTGCCAGCAGCCAACCGACAGGGGAGCTGTTTTTT	CASSQPTGELFF	-	TRBV14	TRBJ2-2	-	12
TGTGCCAGCAGGCAGATTACTAGCGGGCTATACAATGAGCAGTTCTTC	CASRQITSGLYNEQFF	TRBD2	TRBV28	TRBJ2-1	-	16
TGCGCCAGCAGCCAAGAGGTAGCGGGAGGGCCCTACAATGAGCAGTTCTTC	CASSQEVAGGPYNEQFF	TRBD2	TRBV4-3	TRBJ2-1	-	17
TGTGCCAGCAGCTTAACCTTTTCCACAGATACGCAGTATTTT	CASSLTFSTDTQYF	-	TRBV7-3	TRBJ2-3	-	14
TGTGCCAGCAGCTACATGGGGGAGCAGTTCTTC	CASSYMGEQFF	-	TRBV11-2	TRBJ2-1	-	11
TGCAGCGTAGAAGGACTAGCGGATTCCTACGAGCAGTACTTC	CSVEGLADSYEQYF	TRBD2	TRBV29-1	TRBJ2-7	-	14
TGTGCCAGCAGTGAAAAGGTTGATGGTACAGATACGCAGTATTTT	CASSEKVDGTDTQYF	-	TRBV6-1	TRBJ2-3	-	15
TGTGCCAGCAGTTTAAGGGATACCTACGAGCAGTACTTC	CASSLRDTYEQYF	-	TRBV27	TRBJ2-7	-	13
TGTGCCAGCAGGATACAGGGGGGGTTTTATGGCTACACCTTC	CASRIQGGFYGYTF	TRBD1	TRBV6-5	TRBJ1-2	-	14
TGTGCCAGCAGTTTACGGGCCGGGGAGCTGTTTTTT	CASSLRAGELFF	-	TRBV28	TRBJ2-2	-	12
TGTGCCAGCAGTCCGTCCTGGGGACAGTACTTC	CASSPSWGQYF	-	TRBV28	TRBJ2-7	-	11
TGTGCCAGTAGTATTTGGAGACACAATGAGCAGTTCTTC	CASSIWRHNEQFF	-	TRBV19	TRBJ2-1	few	13
TGTGCCAGCAGCGGACGAGGCACTGAAGCTTTCTTT	CASSGRGTEAFF	-	TRBV5-4	TRBJ1-1	few	12
TGTGCCAGCAGTCGCCTCGACGACGAGGCCTACGAGCAGTACTTC	CASSRLDDEAYEQYF	-	TRBV5-6	TRBJ2-7	-	15
TGTGCCACCAGCAGGGTGGGCTACACTGAAGCTTTCTTT	CATSRVGYTEAFF	-	TRBV15	TRBJ1-1	-	13
TGTGCCAGCAGCTTAAGCACGGCGGACTACGAGCAGTACTTC	CASSLSTADYEQYF	-	TRBV11-2	TRBJ2-7	few	14
TGCAGCGCACAGGTCAATGAGCAGTTCTTC	CSAQVNEQFF	-	TRBV29-1	TRBJ2-1	-	10
TGTGCCAGCAGTGGGAGCAACTACGAGCAGTACTTC	CASSGSNYEQYF	-	TRBV28	TRBJ2-7	many	12
TGTGCCAGCAGCTTAAGCTGGGGCGGAACTGGAAACACCATATATTTT	CASSLSWGGTGNTIYF	-	TRBV7-6	TRBJ1-3	-	16
TGTGCCAGCAGCCACCCCGAAGTAGATACGCAGTATTTT	CASSHPEVDTQYF	-	TRBV7-6	TRBJ2-3	-	13
TGTGCCAGCAACTCACACCTGGGGCTAGCGGGAGTCAATGAGCAGTTCTTC	CASNSHLGLAGVNEQFF	TRBD2	TRBV27	TRBJ2-1	-	17
TGTGCCAGCAGCTTAGGGGCGGGAATGAATAGCAATCAGCCCCAGCATTTT	CASSLGAGMNSNQPQHF	-	TRBV11-2	TRBJ1-5	-	17
TGTGCCTGGAGTGCCGGGACAGGGGACGAGCAGTACTTC	CAWSAGTGDEQYF	TRBD1	TRBV30	TRBJ2-7	few	13
TGTGCCACCAGCGAGGGGAAGATCTCTTACGAGCAGTACTTC	CATSEGKISYEQYF	-	TRBV15	TRBJ2-7	-	14
TGTGCCAGCAGTTTATCGAAAGACACTGACAGGGGGAACACCGGGGAGCTGTTTTTT	CASSLSKDTDRGNTGELFF	TRBD1	TRBV27	TRBJ2-2	-	19
TGTGCCAGCAGCTTTTGCACCGGACAAGGCGATGGCTACACCTTC	CASSFCTGQGDGYTF	-	TRBV27	TRBJ1-2	-	15
TGTGCCAGCAGCTTCGGACAGGCCGGCTATGGCTACACCTTC	CASSFGQAGYGYTF	TRBD1	TRBV7-2	TRBJ1-2	-	14